Described below is a single T cell receptor beta chain sequence and its context. Its antigen is still unknown. Base qualities are not at hand, and no much larger clone is one base apart. Blood samples were collected up to 4 times in the first month after transplant and then at least monthly when available. The library was built by means of the immunoSEQ multiplex PCR assay. Adaptive Biotechnologies carried out high-throughput TCR-beta CDR3 sequencing of genomic DNA for most patients. Regarding the original processing steps: TCR sequencing data were retrieved from Adaptive's ImmunoSEQ software for 15 to 20 patients, whereas a few other patients were processed with MiXCR and VDJtools. CDR3 nucleotide sequences shared by donor and recipient were removed because the origin of these sequences could not be assigned. To count as alloreactive, a clone needed at least 2-fold expansion over unstimulated cells and a minimum CFSE-low frequency of 0.002% (template counts) or 0.001% (read counts). A clone was considered mappable if detected in the sequenced pre-transplant spleen, lymph node, or MLR CFSE-low populations of the donor or recipient. The cumulative frequency of alloreactive clones was calculated as a percentage of all sequences, weighted by copy number. TCRdb obtained this table from immuneACCESS and retained in-frame rearrangements with V and J assigned. These tables miss some clones; where compared with another copy, unresolved V genes account for less than half of the shortfall, and the remainder is unexplained. That table is the source of V, J and clone size, and D and trimming were worked out from the DNA. The sample table contains 55,000 to 70,000 clones; only one count was recorded for approximately 89% of them. 2.5% to 3% of the sample goes to the ten largest clones.

V loses 6 bases of germline sequence and J loses 4 bases, and the interval between the two ends is 16 bases. The CDR3 holds 15 amino acids from the cysteine to the phenylalanine. Solely the CDR3 DNA is kept, with 45 bases framed from the first base. CDR1 and CDR2 are drawn from the germline V gene: SNHLY, FYNNEI. The sample comes from a study of graft-versus-host responses after intestinal transplantation (dated by TCRdb to the early 2020s). For the study in its entirety: Recipients received multivisceral, liver-intestinal, or isolated intestinal transplants. All recipients received anti-thymocyte globulin induction followed by maintenance tacrolimus and steroids for about three years. After intestinal transplantation, graft-versus-host and host-versus-graft alloreactive T cell clones were followed in the graft, circulation and bone marrow using bulk TCR-beta CDR3 sequencing. Alloreactive clones were identified by sequencing pre-transplant mixed lymphocyte reaction products and comparing these products with unstimulated pre-transplant donor and recipient T cells. A cohort of about 26 intestinal transplant recipients, including one retransplant, was enrolled, and 3 patients lacking pretransplant specimens were excluded. Donor T cell macrochimerism was defined as a peak of at least 4% donor T cells among recipient peripheral blood mononuclear cells. Rather than going through the commercial service, samples from a few later patients were sequenced in-house on an Illumina MiSeq and processed with MiXCR.

Broad study findings and their caveats: GvH clones were found in recipient bone marrow, and some of the GvH clones appeared earlier in ileal mucosa or blood, which is consistent with an intestinal mucosal origin. High GvH to HvG T cell clonal ratios were observed in the allografts of patients with donor T cell macrochimerism. Early after transplant, peak levels of circulating GvH clones were found to be associated with declines in HvG clones. The conclusions were limited by the relatively low number and heterogeneity of the intestinal transplant patients.

This material consisted of PBMCs, taken roughly 120 days after intestinal transplantation. The chain was built from TRBV2 and TRBJ2-1, with the D gene too uncertain to name. The sequence was collected from a human patient who received an intestinal transplant, so some T cells may come from the graft donor. The CDR3 loop reads CASRMGLTLYNEQFF. The DNA sequence reads TGTGCCAGCAGGATGGGCCTTACTCTTTACAATGAGCAGTTCTTC.